This T cell receptor (beta chain) was retrieved from a study of CXCR3-negative and CXCR3-positive naive CD8 T cells. Regarding the study as a whole: Both naive subsets, CXCR3-negative and CXCR3-positive, displayed similar TRBV-TRBJ usage, unlike memory cells.

Among CD8+ T cells, naive ones were CD45RO-CCR7+CD27+CD95-. The method, 5' RACE with UMI labels, was used to prepare the TRB cDNA libraries. TCRdb re-called the 5' RACE reads and gives one entry per CDR3 protein, without DNA. The sample data list over 70,000 distinct CDR3 sequences. This CDR3 region has 12 residues. Germline V CDR1 and CDR2: SGHVS, FQNEAQ. About this clonotype itself: Its antigen is not identified.

This sequence was found in a human donor in good health. Some clones in this sample may be carry-over from other donors' samples. Sequences were obtained from naive CXCR3- CD8+ T cells from blood. Subset here: CD45RO-CCR7+CD27+CD95- naive CD8+ T cells lacking CXCR3 (TNR3-). The gene calls are TRBV7-8 and TRBJ2-7. CDR3 loop: CASRLARYEQYF. Full variable domain (rest looked up from reference TRBV7-8 and TRBJ2-7): GAGVSQSPRYKVAKRGQDVALRCDPISGHVSLFWYQQALGQGPEFLTYFQNEAQLDKSGLPSDRFFAERPEGSVSTLKIQRTQQEDSAVYLCASRLARYEQYFGPGTRLTVT.